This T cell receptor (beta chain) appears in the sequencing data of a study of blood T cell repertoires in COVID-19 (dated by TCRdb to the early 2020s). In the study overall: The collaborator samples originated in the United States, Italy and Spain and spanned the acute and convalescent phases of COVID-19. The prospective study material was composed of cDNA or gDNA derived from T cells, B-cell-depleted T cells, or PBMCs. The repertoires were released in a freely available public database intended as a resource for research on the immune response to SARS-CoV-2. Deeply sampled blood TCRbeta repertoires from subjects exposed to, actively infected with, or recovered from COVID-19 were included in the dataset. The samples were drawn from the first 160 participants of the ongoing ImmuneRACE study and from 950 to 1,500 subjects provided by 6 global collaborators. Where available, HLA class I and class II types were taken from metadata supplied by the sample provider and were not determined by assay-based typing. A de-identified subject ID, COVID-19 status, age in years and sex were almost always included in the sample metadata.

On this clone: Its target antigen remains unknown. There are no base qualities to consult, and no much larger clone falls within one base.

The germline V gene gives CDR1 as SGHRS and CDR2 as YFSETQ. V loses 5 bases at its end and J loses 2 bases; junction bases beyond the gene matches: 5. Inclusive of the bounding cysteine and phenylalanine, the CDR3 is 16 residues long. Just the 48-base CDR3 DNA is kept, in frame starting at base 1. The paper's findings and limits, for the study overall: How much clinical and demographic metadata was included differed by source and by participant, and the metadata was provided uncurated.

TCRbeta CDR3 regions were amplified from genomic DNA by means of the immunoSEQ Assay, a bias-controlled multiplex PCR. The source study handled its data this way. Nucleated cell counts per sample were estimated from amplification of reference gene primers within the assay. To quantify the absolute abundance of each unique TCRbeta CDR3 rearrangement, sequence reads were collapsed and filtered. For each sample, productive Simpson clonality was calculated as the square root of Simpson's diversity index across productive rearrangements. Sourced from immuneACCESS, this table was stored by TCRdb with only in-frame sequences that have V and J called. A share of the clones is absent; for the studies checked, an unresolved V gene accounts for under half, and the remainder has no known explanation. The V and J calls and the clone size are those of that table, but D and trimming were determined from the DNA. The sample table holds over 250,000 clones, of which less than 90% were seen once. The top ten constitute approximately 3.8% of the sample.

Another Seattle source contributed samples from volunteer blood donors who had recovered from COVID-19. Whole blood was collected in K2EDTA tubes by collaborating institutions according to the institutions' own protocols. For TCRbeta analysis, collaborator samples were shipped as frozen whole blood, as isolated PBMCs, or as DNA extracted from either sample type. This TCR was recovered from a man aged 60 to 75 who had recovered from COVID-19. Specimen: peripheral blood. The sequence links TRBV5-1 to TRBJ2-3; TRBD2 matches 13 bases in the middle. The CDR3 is CASRRTSGGYTDTQYF. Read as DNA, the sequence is TGCGCCAGCAGACGGACTAGCGGGGGATACACAGATACGCAGTATTTT.